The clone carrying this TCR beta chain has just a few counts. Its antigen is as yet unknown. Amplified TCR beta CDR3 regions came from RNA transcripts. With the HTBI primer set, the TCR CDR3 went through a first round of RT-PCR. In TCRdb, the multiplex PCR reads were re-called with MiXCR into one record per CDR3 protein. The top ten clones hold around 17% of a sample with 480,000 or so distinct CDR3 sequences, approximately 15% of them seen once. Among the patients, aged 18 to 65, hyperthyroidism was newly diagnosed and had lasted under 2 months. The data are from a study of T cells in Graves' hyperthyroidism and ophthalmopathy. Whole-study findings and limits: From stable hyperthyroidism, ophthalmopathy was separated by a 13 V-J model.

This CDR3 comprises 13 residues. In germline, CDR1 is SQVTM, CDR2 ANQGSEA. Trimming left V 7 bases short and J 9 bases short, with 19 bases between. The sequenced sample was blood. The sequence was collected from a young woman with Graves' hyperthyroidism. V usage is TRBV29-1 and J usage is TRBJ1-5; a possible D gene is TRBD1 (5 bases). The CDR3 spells CSASQGRGWPQHF. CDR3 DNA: TGCAGCGCCTCCCAGGGACGCGGCTGGCCCCAGCATTTT.